The following is a TCR beta chain sequence with its context. TCRdb's copy holds only in-frame clones and misses some; the assay was immunoSEQ multiplex PCR. Here the sample spans around 50,000 clones, about 88% being singletons. The V end was cut by 2 bases, the J end by 2 bases, with 7 bases between. Germline CDR1 reads KGHSH; CDR2 reads LQKENI. There are 15 residues in the CDR3. This sample stems from a study of blood T cell repertoires in COVID-19. Overall study context: Spain, Italy and the United States supplied samples that represented acute and convalescent COVID-19. The cDNA or gDNA used as material had been derived from T cells, B-cell-depleted T cells, or PBMCs.

The chain has TRBV18 and TRBJ1-6; weak D call: TRBD1 (6 bases). This clonotype was obtained from a man aged 65-85 years with active COVID-19. What was sequenced was peripheral blood. CDR3 sequence (DNA): TGTGCCAGCTCACCAAGACAGGCCTATAATTCACCCCTCCACTTT. Translating gives CASSPRQAYNSPLHF.